The clone carrying this TCR beta chain has a count of ten or more. Its antigen remains unidentified. Breast cancer patients provided tissue from their axillary draining lymph nodes. TCRdb reprocessed the multiplex PCR reads with MiXCR, giving one entry per CDR3 protein. The table has some 140,000 distinct CDR3 sequences, around 21% seen once. This CDR3 region has 15 residues. The V gene's germline CDR1 is SGHTA and CDR2 FQGTGA. Trimming at V came to 5 bases and at J to 5 bases, leaving 8 bases not matched to a gene. The data originate from a study of breast tumors, draining lymph nodes, adjacent tissues. General study points: Data only fit, rather than demonstrated, lymph node origin of most tumor T cells. Compared with lymph nodes, tumors were less diverse; compared with nontumor tissue, more. The data were judged consistent with most tumor T cells coming from lymph node and expanding in tumor.

The chain recombines TRBV7-3 with TRBJ2-7, with TRBD2 matching over 11 bases. The sample taken for sequencing was axillary lymph node tissue. The source of this sequence is a female donor with breast cancer. Some clones in this sample may be carry-over from other donors' samples. CDR3 sequence: CASSKLAGAMNEQYF. CDR3 DNA sequence: TGTGCCAGCAGCAAACTAGCGGGAGCTATGAACGAGCAGTACTTC.